Sequencing of this T cell receptor beta chain was carried out in a study of T cells in narcolepsy. Study-level findings and limits: HCRT-specific and TRIB2-specific autoreactive clonotypes appeared among same-patient CSF and blood CD4+ clonotypes.

Looked up from germline, CDR1 is SGDLS and CDR2 is YYNGEE. Germline trimming cut 0 bases from V and 1 base from J; bases unmatched to any gene: 3. The CDR3 runs to 16 residues. Generated by immunoSEQ multiplex PCR, the TCRdb table keeps only in-frame clones and is missing some. The sample comprises tens of thousands of clones, approximately 89% of which are singletons, and less than 1.5% rests with the top ten. This clone is a singleton in its sample. The antigen remains unidentified. V is TRBV9 and J is TRBJ2-3; 9 bases line up with TRBD2. Sequencing input: CD45RA- memory CD4+ T cells from PBMCs. The sequence was obtained from a human donor with narcolepsy. CDR3 loop: CASSVGSSGGTDTQYF. DNA of the CDR3: TGTGCCAGCAGCGTAGGATCTAGCGGGGGCACAGATACGCAGTATTTT.